The rows below give T cell receptor beta chains drawn from one sample of a study of cytomegalovirus exposure and HLA in healthy donors. This table comes from immunoSEQ multiplex PCR, and its TCRdb copy is limited to in-frame clones, with some not included. The sample data list 150,000 to 200,000 clones. Sequenced input: PBMCs. The source is a woman aged 55-69 years in good health and CMV-seronegative. The conserved cysteine and the conserved F or W are not part of the CDR3 here. Each record gives: J gene, V gene, CDR3 protein.

j_call: TRBJ1-2
v_call: TRBV9
cdr3_aa: ASSAPTGTVNYGYT

j_call: TRBJ1-2
v_call: TRBV19
cdr3_aa: ASRTKTGVYGYT

j_call: TRBJ2-5
v_call: TRBV5-6
cdr3_aa: ASSRGLAGGIGETQY

j_call: TRBJ1-2
v_call: TRBV27
cdr3_aa: ASSMNWDSRGYGYT

j_call: TRBJ1-2
v_call: TRBV7-9
cdr3_aa: ASSLGGGGSNYGYT

j_call: TRBJ2-3
v_call: TRBV5-1
cdr3_aa: ASKEGGDWSTDTQY

j_call: TRBJ2-1
v_call: TRBV15
cdr3_aa: ATSSWDGGGEQF

j_call: TRBJ2-3
v_call: TRBV14
cdr3_aa: ASSQGDYTDTQY

j_call: TRBJ1-1
v_call: TRBV12-5
cdr3_aa: ASGWPNTEAF

j_call: TRBJ1-4
v_call: TRBV27
cdr3_aa: ASSLWGQPEKLF

j_call: TRBJ2-5
v_call: TRBV28
cdr3_aa: ASSFRGRETQY

j_call: TRBJ2-1
v_call: TRBV2
cdr3_aa: ASRGQGAEQF

j_call: TRBJ1-2
v_call: TRBV9
cdr3_aa: DELGDPAWRDYGYT

j_call: TRBJ1-1
v_call: TRBV20-1
cdr3_aa: SAARYTEAF

j_call: TRBJ2-7
v_call: TRBV6-5
cdr3_aa: ASRTSGSYEQY

j_call: TRBJ2-3
v_call: TRBV10-3
cdr3_aa: AISEFGRARGTDTQY

j_call: TRBJ1-2
v_call: TRBV7-2
cdr3_aa: ASSLGATGGDGYT

j_call: TRBJ1-3
v_call: TRBV7-9
cdr3_aa: ASSSQGACGNTIY

j_call: TRBJ1-1
v_call: TRBV5-1
cdr3_aa: ASSLAGMNTEAF

j_call: TRBJ2-1
v_call: TRBV15
cdr3_aa: ATSRAGSGNEQF

j_call: TRBJ1-1
v_call: TRBV7-2
cdr3_aa: ASSLRAPYRGNEAF

j_call: TRBJ1-2
v_call: TRBV5-1
cdr3_aa: ASSSTGTTSYGYT

j_call: TRBJ1-2
v_call: TRBV18
cdr3_aa: ASSPPGGGYT

j_call: TRBJ1-5
v_call: TRBV7-9
cdr3_aa: ASSSTGRDSENQPQH

j_call: TRBJ1-1
v_call: TRBV19
cdr3_aa: ASSVQGMNTEAF

j_call: TRBJ1-1
v_call: TRBV5-1
cdr3_aa: ASSLYPQGGEAF

j_call: TRBJ1-1
v_call: TRBV5-1
cdr3_aa: ASSTGTGTEAF

j_call: TRBJ1-2
v_call: TRBV7-9
cdr3_aa: AGSLAQGAHGYT

j_call: TRBJ2-7
v_call: TRBV7-7
cdr3_aa: ASSPMTGIPYEQY

j_call: TRBJ1-5
v_call: TRBV2
cdr3_aa: ASSGQVNQPQH

j_call: TRBJ1-4
v_call: TRBV5-1
cdr3_aa: ASSLGSENNEKLF

j_call: TRBJ1-4
v_call: TRBV6-6
cdr3_aa: AGRTDRRNEKLF

j_call: TRBJ1-1
v_call: TRBV18
cdr3_aa: ASSESGTVNTEAF

j_call: TRBJ2-3
v_call: TRBV14
cdr3_aa: ASSLGQLTDTQY

j_call: TRBJ2-4
v_call: TRBV11-3
cdr3_aa: ASSADRKIQY

j_call: TRBJ1-6
v_call: TRBV2
cdr3_aa: ASSYDSPYNSPLH

j_call: TRBJ2-7
v_call: TRBV2
cdr3_aa: ASVRRDRGPDEQY

j_call: -
v_call: TRBV7-8
cdr3_aa: ASSNPGLAGHEQY

j_call: TRBJ2-7
v_call: TRBV6-5
cdr3_aa: ASSYSFRSYEQY

j_call: TRBJ2-7
v_call: TRBV5-6
cdr3_aa: ASSLGGSSYEQY

j_call: TRBJ2-3
v_call: TRBV7-3
cdr3_aa: ASSFPGTDTQY

j_call: TRBJ1-4
v_call: TRBV9
cdr3_aa: ASSVDRGEKLF

j_call: TRBJ2-1
v_call: TRBV6-5
cdr3_aa: ATRRTPSYNEQF

j_call: TRBJ1-1
v_call: TRBV20-1
cdr3_aa: SAAKTGRAF

j_call: TRBJ2-7
v_call: TRBV11-1
cdr3_aa: ASSLFSGTDYEQY

j_call: TRBJ1-6
v_call: TRBV10-2
cdr3_aa: ASSGRRSPLH

j_call: TRBJ2-5
v_call: TRBV6-5
cdr3_aa: ASSYLGAGQKETQY

j_call: TRBJ2-4
v_call: TRBV5-1
cdr3_aa: ASSPGQNPLAKNIQY

j_call: TRBJ2-3
v_call: TRBV4-2
cdr3_aa: ASSQPSGDLDTQY

j_call: TRBJ2-7
v_call: TRBV25-1
cdr3_aa: ASSEEYEQY

j_call: TRBJ2-1
v_call: TRBV15
cdr3_aa: ATSRDYPQRGTSGRGEQF

j_call: TRBJ2-3
v_call: TRBV12-5
cdr3_aa: ASGSENPIGQRGDTQY

j_call: TRBJ2-1
v_call: TRBV2
cdr3_aa: ASSIQNEQF

j_call: TRBJ2-5
v_call: TRBV14
cdr3_aa: ASSKRSIQETQY

j_call: TRBJ2-5
v_call: TRBV7-7
cdr3_aa: ASSQAGRETQY